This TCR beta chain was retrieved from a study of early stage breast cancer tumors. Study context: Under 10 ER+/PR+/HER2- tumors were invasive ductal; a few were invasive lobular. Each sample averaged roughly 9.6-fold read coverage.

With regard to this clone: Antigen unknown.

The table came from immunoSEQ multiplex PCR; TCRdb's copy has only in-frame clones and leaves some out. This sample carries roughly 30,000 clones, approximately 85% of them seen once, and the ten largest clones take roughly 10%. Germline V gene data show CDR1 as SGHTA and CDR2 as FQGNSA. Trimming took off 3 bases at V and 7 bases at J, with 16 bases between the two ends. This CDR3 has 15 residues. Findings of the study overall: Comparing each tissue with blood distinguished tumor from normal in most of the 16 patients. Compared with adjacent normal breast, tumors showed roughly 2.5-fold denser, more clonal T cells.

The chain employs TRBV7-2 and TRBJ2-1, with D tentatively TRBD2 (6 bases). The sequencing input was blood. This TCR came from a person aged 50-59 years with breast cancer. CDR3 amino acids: CASSFTSGWTNEQFF. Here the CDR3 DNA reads TGTGCCAGCAGCTTTACGAGCGGGTGGACGAATGAGCAGTTCTTC. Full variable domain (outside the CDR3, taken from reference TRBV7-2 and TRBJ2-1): GAGVSQSPSNKVTEKGKDVELRCDPISGHTALYWYRQSLGQGLEFLIYFQGNSAPDKSGLPSDRFSAERTGGSVSTLTIQRTQQEDSAVYLCASSFTSGWTNEQFFGPGTRLTVL.